The present TCR beta chain was sequenced within a study of control samples from healthy donors and cancer patients. On this clone itself: An end of the junction differs from the germline gene, which may be a read error.

The table came from immunoSEQ multiplex PCR; TCRdb's copy has only in-frame clones and leaves some out. The top ten hold 11% of the sample, which has 120,000 to 150,000 clones, roughly 90% seen once. The CDR3 is made up of 15 amino acids. Germline V gene data show CDR1 as SGHNT and CDR2 as YENEEA. This chain uses TRBV11-3 with TRBJ2-1; 10 bases match TRBD2. Sequences were obtained from blood. The sequence came from a man aged 25-45 years in good health. This CDR3 is CASSLDSGRMDEQFF. CDR3 coding DNA: TGTGCCAGCAGCCTAGATAGCGGGAGGATGGATGAGCAGTTCTTC.